The rows below give T cell receptor beta chains drawn from one sample of a study of blood T cells in healthy people across ages. TCRdb called the 5' RACE reads again in MiXCR, with one record for every CDR3 protein. This table has about 1,500,000 distinct CDR3 sequences, approximately 28% appearing once. Sequenced material: blood. These receptors all come from a woman under 40 in good health. Both conserved end residues are part of each CDR3. A D gene is named only where the DNA matches it firmly. Size is stated for part of the rows, as once, few or many counts, or as a class when the clone is expanded.

j_call d_call clone_size v_call cdr3_aa cdr3_nt
TRBJ2-3 - few TRBV3-1 CASSQDPPSPDTQYF TGTGCCAGCAGCCAAGACCCACCGTCTCCAGATACGCAGTATTTT
TRBJ2-4 - - TRBV20-1 CSPMDRNSKNIQYF TGCAGTCCGATGGACAGAAACTCCAAAAACATTCAGTACTTC
TRBJ2-7 - many TRBV15 CATSEETPFRYHEQYF TGTGCCACCAGCGAAGAAACCCCTTTTAGGTACCACGAGCAGTACTTC
TRBJ2-7 - few TRBV10-3 CATKDRTALSYNEQYF TGTGCCACGAAAGACCGGACAGCCCTCTCCTACAATGAGCAGTACTTC
TRBJ2-3 TRBD2 few TRBV29-1 CSVEDRASGASSADTQYF TGCAGCGTTGAAGATCGGGCTAGCGGGGCTTCCAGTGCAGATACGCAGTATTTT
TRBJ2-7 TRBD2 - TRBV12-3/TRBV12-4 CASSLLSAGAYEQYF TGTGCCAGCAGTTTATTATCAGCGGGAGCCTACGAGCAGTACTTC
TRBJ2-2 TRBD2 - TRBV7-8 CASSLEREGFGELFF TGTGCCAGCAGCTTAGAGCGGGAGGGGTTCGGGGAGCTGTTTTTT
TRBJ1-5 TRBD1 - TRBV7-2 CASSLGQGNNQPQHF TGTGCCAGCAGCTTAGGACAGGGGAACAATCAGCCCCAGCATTTT
TRBJ1-2 - - TRBV12-3/TRBV12-4 CASSLEARAAHGYTF TGTGCCAGCAGTTTAGAGGCGCGGGCAGCCCATGGCTACACCTTC
TRBJ2-5 - - TRBV27 CTSSHHECLGAARRETQYF TGTACCAGCAGTCACCACGAATGCTTGGGGGCGGCAAGGAGGGAGACCCAGTACTTC